This T cell receptor (beta chain) was obtained from a study of blood T cell repertoires in COVID-19. On the study more broadly: Italy, Spain and the United States were the sources of the convalescent and acute COVID-19 samples.

Those enrolled in Seattle joined during active infection and were followed longitudinally afterward. In the authors' methods: Amplification from reference gene primers served as the basis for estimated nucleated cell counts. The method was immunoSEQ multiplex PCR; TCRdb's version includes in-frame clones alone and lacks a portion of them. V, J and clone size reflect that table, while D and trimming were determined from the DNA. Of about 350,000 clones in the sample, less than 90% are singletons; the top ten hold about 7.6%. Sequencing was done on a sample of peripheral blood. This TCR derives from a woman aged 55-69 years with COVID-19, enrolled during active disease.

The DNA of the CDR3 is TGTGCCTGGAGTAGGGACAGAACCCTTCGCTATGGCTACACCTTC. Amino acids: CAWSRDRTLRYGYTF. The J gene is TRBJ1-2, the V gene TRBV30; 7 nucleotides match TRBD1. Germline V lookup: CDR1 GTSNPN, CDR2 SVGIG (reference sequence). This CDR3 is 15 amino acids long. Losses at the gene ends were 2 bases for V and 4 bases for J; bases not matched to a gene: 10.